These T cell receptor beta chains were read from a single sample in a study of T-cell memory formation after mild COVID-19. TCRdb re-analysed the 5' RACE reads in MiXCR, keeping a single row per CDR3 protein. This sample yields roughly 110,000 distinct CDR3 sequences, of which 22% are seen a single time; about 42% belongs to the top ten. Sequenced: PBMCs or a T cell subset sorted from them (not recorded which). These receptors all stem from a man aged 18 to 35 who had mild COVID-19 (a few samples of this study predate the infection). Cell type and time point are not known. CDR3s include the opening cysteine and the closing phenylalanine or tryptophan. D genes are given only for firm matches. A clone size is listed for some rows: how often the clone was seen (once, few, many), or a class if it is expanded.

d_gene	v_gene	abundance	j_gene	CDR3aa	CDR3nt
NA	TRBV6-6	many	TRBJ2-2	CASSVNPGELFF	TGTGCCAGCAGTGTTAACCCGGGGGAGCTGTTTTTT
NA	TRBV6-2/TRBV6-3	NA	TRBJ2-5	CASTPEGAQETQYF	TGTGCCAGCACTCCCGAGGGTGCCCAAGAGACCCAGTACTTC
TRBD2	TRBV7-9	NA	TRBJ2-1	CASTPPLAGNNEQFF	TGTGCCAGCACCCCCCCACTAGCGGGAAACAATGAGCAGTTCTTC
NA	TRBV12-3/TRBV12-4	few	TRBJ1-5	CASCPVGEPQHF	TGTGCCAGCTGCCCGGTGGGCGAGCCCCAGCATTTT
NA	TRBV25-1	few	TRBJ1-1	CASTTMGTGTNTEAFF	TGTGCCAGCACCACTATGGGGACGGGGACGAACACTGAAGCTTTCTTT
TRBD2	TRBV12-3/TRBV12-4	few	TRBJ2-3	CASSLRLAGFADTQYF	TGTGCCAGCAGTTTAAGACTAGCGGGGTTTGCAGATACGCAGTATTTT
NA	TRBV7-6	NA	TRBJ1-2	CASSPRTAFYGYTF	TGTGCCAGCAGCCCTAGGACAGCCTTCTATGGCTACACCTTC
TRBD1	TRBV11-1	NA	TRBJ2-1	CASSLADRGYKEQFF	TGTGCCAGCAGCTTAGCGGACAGGGGATACAAAGAGCAGTTCTTC
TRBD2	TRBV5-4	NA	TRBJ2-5	CASSFRGVAKETQYF	TGTGCCAGCAGCTTCCGGGGGGTTGCCAAAGAGACCCAGTACTTC
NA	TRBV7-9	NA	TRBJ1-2	CASSPPQVFGYTF	TGTGCCAGCAGCCCCCCCCAGGTGTTCGGCTACACCTTC
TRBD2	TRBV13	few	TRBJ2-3	CASRGLAGGDTQYF	TGTGCCAGCAGAGGACTAGCGGGGGGGGATACGCAGTATTTT
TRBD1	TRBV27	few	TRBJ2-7	CASRPTGGFYEQYF	TGTGCCAGCAGACCGACAGGGGGCTTCTACGAGCAGTACTTC
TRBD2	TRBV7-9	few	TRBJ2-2	CASSPRTSGSTGELFF	TGTGCCAGCAGCCCCAGGACTAGCGGATCCACCGGGGAGCTGTTTTTT
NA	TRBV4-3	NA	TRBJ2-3	CASSQDGHTDTQYF	TGCGCCAGCAGCCAAGATGGGCACACAGATACGCAGTATTTT
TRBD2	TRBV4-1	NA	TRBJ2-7	CASSQLAGGEPYEQYF	TGCGCCAGCAGCCAACTAGCGGGGGGTGAACCCTACGAGCAGTACTTC
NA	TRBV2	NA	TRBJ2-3	CASSEAWGFSTDTQYF	TGTGCCAGCAGTGAAGCGTGGGGGTTTAGCACAGATACGCAGTATTTT
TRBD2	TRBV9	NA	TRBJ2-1	CASSSPKGASGENEQFF	TGTGCCAGCAGCTCCCCGAAAGGGGCTAGCGGGGAGAATGAGCAGTTCTTC
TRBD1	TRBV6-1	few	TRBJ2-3	CASSVRDRGTDTQYF	TGTGCCAGCAGTGTCCGGGACAGGGGAACAGATACGCAGTATTTT
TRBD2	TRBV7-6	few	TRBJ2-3	CASSLGSGGSDTQYF	TGTGCCAGCAGCTTAGGGTCGGGGGGTTCAGATACGCAGTATTTT
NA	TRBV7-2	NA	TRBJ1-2	CASSRRFGPGYTF	TGTGCCAGCAGCCGGCGGTTCGGGCCCGGCTACACCTTC
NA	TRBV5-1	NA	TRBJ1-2	CASSLEAGVYGYTF	TGCGCCAGCAGCTTGGAGGCAGGGGTGTATGGCTACACCTTC
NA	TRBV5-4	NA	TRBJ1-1	CASSLKTTEAFF	TGTGCCAGCAGCTTGAAGACGACTGAAGCTTTCTTT
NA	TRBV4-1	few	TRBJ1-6	CASSHRWQGDSPLHF	TGCGCCAGCAGCCACCGGTGGCAGGGTGATTCACCCCTCCACTTT
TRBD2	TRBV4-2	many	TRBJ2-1	CASSQDGGGAYNEQFF	TGTGCCAGCAGCCAAGACGGCGGGGGGGCCTACAATGAGCAGTTCTTC
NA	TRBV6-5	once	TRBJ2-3	CASSYGQGGTQYF	TGTGCCAGCAGTTACGGGCAGGGGGGTACGCAGTATTTT
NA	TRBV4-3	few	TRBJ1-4	CASSQGPDSRSTNEKLFF	TGCGCCAGCAGCCAGGGGCCGGACAGCAGATCAACTAATGAAAAACTGTTTTTT
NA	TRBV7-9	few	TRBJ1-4	CASSYRDEKLFF	TGTGCCAGCAGCTACAGGGATGAAAAACTGTTTTTT
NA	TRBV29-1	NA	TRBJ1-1	CSVEGGLDSNTEAFF	TGCAGCGTTGAAGGGGGGTTAGACAGTAACACTGAAGCTTTCTTT
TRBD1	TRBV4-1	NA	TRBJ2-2	CASSQVGMGQGDGELFF	TGCGCCAGCAGCCAAGTCGGGATGGGACAGGGTGACGGGGAGCTGTTTTTT
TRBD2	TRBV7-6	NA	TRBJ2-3	CASSTGLAGVRTDTQYF	TGTGCCAGCAGCACTGGACTAGCGGGGGTCCGCACAGATACGCAGTATTTT
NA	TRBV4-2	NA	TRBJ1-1	CASSRAGAEAFF	TGTGCCAGCAGCCGGGCTGGCGCTGAAGCTTTCTTT
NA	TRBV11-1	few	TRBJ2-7	CASRGGVEQYF	TGTGCCAGCCGCGGTGGTGTCGAGCAGTACTTC
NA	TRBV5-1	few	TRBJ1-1	CASSWPTDGMNTEAFF	TGCGCCAGCAGCTGGCCGACAGATGGCATGAACACTGAAGCTTTCTTT